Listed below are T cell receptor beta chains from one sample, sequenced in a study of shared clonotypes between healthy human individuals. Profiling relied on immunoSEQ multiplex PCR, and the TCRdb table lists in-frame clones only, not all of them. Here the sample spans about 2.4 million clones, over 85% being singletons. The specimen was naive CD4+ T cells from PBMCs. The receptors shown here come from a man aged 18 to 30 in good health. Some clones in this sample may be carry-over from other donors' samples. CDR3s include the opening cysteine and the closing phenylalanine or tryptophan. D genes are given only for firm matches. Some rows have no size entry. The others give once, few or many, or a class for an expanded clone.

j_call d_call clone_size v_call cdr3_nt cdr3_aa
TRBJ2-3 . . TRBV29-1 TGCAGCGTTGGGGGATCTCTCACAGATACGCAGTATTTT CSVGGSLTDTQYF
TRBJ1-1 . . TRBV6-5 TGTGCCAGCAGTCCCTGGGTTAGCGACACTGAAGCTTTCTTT CASSPWVSDTEAFF
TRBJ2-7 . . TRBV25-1 TGTGCCAGCAGTGAGACGGAGAGCTCCTACGAGCAGTACTTC CASSETESSYEQYF
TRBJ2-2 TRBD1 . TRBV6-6 TGTGCCAGCAGGACCCGGGACAGGGCCCGGGCCGGGGAGCTGTTTTTT CASRTRDRARAGELFF
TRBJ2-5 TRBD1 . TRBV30 TGTGCCTGGAGTGGACAGGGCGGTGGGACCCAGTACTTC CAWSGQGGGTQYF
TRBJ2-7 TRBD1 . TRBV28 TGTGCCAGCAGTTTAGACAGGGGGCGCAGGGAGCAGTACTTC CASSLDRGRREQYF
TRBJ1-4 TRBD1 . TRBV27 TGTGCCAGCAGTCTCGACAGGGGAGGAGGAAAACTGTTTTTT CASSLDRGGGKLFF
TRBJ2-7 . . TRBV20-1 TGCAGTGCAGGCCTTGACCTCGAGCAGTACTTC CSAGLDLEQYF
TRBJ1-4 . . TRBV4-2 TGTGCCAGCAGCCAAGGGGCCCCCCGACAGGCAACTAATGAAAAACTGTTTTTT CASSQGAPRQATNEKLFF
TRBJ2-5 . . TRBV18 TGTGCCAGCTCACCCCAGGGGCAAGAGACCCAGTACTTC CASSPQGQETQYF
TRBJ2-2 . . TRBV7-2 TGTGCCAGCAGTCGGCAGCACACCGGGGAGCTGTTTTTT CASSRQHTGELFF
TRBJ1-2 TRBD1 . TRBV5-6 TGTGCCAGCAGCGCGGGACAGGGGAAGGGTTATGGCTACACCTTC CASSAGQGKGYGYTF
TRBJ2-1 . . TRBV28 TGTGCCAGCAGCCATTTCCATGAGCAGTTCTTC CASSHFHEQFF
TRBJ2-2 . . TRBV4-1 TGCGCCAGCAGCCTCGTGGAGAGGGCCGGGGAGCTGTTTTTT CASSLVERAGELFF
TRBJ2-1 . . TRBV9 TGTGCCAGCAGCGTAGCTACTCAGGCCAATGAGCAGTTCTTC CASSVATQANEQFF
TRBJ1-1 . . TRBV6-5 TGTGCCAGTCGCTCCCGTGGCGCCCCCACTGAAGCTTTCTTT CASRSRGAPTEAFF
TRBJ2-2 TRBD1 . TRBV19 TGTGCCAGTCAGGACAGGGGGCAGGTCGGGGAGCTGTTTTTT CASQDRGQVGELFF
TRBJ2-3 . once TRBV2 TGTGCCAGCAGCAGACCTAGCGGGACAGGAACAGATACGCAGTATTTT CASSRPSGTGTDTQYF
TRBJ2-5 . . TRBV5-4 TGTGCCAGCAGCTTGGGGCTTGCCAATGGGGCCCAGTACTTC CASSLGLANGAQYF
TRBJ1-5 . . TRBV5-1 TGCGCCAGCAGCTTAGGCCAAAATCAGCCCCAGCATTTT CASSLGQNQPQHF
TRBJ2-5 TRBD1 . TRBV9 TGTGCCAGCAGCGGTAACAGGGGTGAGACCCAGTACTTC CASSGNRGETQYF
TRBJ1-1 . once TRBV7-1 TGTGCCAGCAGCCTTATAAGGGACACTGAAGCTTTCTTT CASSLIRDTEAFF
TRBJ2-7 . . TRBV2 TGTGCCAGCAGTGAAGCGCTGGTATACCAGGGGTCCTACGAGCAGTACTTC CASSEALVYQGSYEQYF
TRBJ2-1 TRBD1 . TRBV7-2 TGTGCCAGCAGCCCTACAGGGGGATCCTACAATGAGCAGTTCTTC CASSPTGGSYNEQFF
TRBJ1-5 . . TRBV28 TGTGCCAGCATCATGGGAGGGGGGGTCAATCAGCCCCAGCATTTT CASIMGGGVNQPQHF
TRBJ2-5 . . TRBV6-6 TGTGCCAGCAGTTACTCGAGGCGCGGAGAGACCCAGTACTTC CASSYSRRGETQYF
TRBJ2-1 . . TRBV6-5 TGTGCCAGCAGTTACTCGACTCGACAGTGGGGTAATGAGCAGTTCTTC CASSYSTRQWGNEQFF
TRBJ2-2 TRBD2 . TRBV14 TGTGCCAGCAGCCAAGATATTTCACTAGCGGGAACCGGGGAGCTGTTTTTT CASSQDISLAGTGELFF
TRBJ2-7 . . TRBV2 TGTGCCAGCAGTCGGGGACATGCCTCCTACGAGCAGTACTTC CASSRGHASYEQYF
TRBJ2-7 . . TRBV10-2 TGCGCCAGCAGTGAGTCGGGCGGGGCCGAGACCGAGCAGTACTTC CASSESGGAETEQYF
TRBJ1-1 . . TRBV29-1 TGCAGCGTTGAAGATCCCGGGACGTCGGTTGAAGCTTTCTTT CSVEDPGTSVEAFF
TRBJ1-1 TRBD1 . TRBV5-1 TGCGCCAGCAGCTATGACAGGGTCAAGAACACTGAAGCTTTCTTT CASSYDRVKNTEAFF
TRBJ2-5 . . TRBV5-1 TGCGCCAGCAGCCCGGACAGATACCAAGAGACCCAGTACTTC CASSPDRYQETQYF
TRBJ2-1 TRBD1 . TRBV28 TGTGCCAGCAGTTTGACGAGGGGGCGGCGGGATGAGCAGTTCTTC CASSLTRGRRDEQFF
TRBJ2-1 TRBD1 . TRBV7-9 TGTGCCAGCAGTCACCAAGGGGGCCTCAATGAGCAGTTCTTC CASSHQGGLNEQFF
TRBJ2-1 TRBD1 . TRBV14 TGTGCCAGCAGCCAAGACCGAGGGCCGGACAGGGCCGAAGAAGAGAACTACAATGAGCAGTTCTTC CASSQDRGPDRAEEENYNEQFF
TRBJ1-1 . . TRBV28 TGTGCCAGCACCCTACCTGGGAGCCCCGGGGCTGAAGCTTTCTTT CASTLPGSPGAEAFF
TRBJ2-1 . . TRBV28 TGTGCCAGCAGTTTCGTTAGGGGCGGGGTCATGTACAATGAGCAGTTCTTC CASSFVRGGVMYNEQFF
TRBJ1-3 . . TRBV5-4 TGTGCCAGCAGCTTGGATGGGGGAGCCGTCTCTGGAAACACCATATATTTT CASSLDGGAVSGNTIYF
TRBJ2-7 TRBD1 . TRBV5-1 TGCGCCAGCAGAGTACCGGGACAGGGGACGGGCGAGCAGTACTTC CASRVPGQGTGEQYF
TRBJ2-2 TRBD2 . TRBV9 TGTGCCAGCAGCCTTCGGACTAGCGGGAACACCGGGGAGCTGTTTTTT CASSLRTSGNTGELFF
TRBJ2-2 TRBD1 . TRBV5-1 TGCGCCAGCAGTGGGACAGGGGGAACCGGGGAGCTGTTTTTT CASSGTGGTGELFF